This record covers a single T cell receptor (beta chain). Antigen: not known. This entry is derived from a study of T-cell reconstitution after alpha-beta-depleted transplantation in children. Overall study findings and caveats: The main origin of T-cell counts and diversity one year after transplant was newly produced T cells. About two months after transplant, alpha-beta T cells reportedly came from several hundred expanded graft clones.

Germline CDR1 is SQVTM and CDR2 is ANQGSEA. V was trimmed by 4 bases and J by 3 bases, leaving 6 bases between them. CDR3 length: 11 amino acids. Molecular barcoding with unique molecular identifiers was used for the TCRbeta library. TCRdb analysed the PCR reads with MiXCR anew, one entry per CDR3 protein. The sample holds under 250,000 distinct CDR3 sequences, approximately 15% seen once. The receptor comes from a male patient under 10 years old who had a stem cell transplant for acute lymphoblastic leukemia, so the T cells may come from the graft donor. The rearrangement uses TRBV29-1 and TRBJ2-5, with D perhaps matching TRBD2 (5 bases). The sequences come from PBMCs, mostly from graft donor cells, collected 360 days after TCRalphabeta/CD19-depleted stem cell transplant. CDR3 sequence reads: CSVGTEETQYF. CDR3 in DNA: TGCAGCGTTGGGACTGAAGAGACCCAGTACTTC.